The 27 T cell receptor beta chains reported below all come from one sample, sequenced in a study of T cell repertoires in cytomegalovirus infection. TCRdb called the reads again in MiXCR, with one record for every CDR3 protein. The sample shows roughly 160,000 distinct CDR3 sequences, 20% to 25% of them seen only once. These receptors' targets are unknown. The sequencing here drew on CD8+ T cells from cultured PBMCs, taken from culture after CMV antigen stimulation. These receptor sequences come from a human donor in good health (CMV status not recorded). Some clones in this sample may be carry-over from other donors' samples.

The V call is TRBV20-1, the J call TRBJ1-4; D might be TRBD1 (5 bases). There are 16 residues in the CDR3. In germline, CDR1 is DFQATT, CDR2 SNEGSKA (reference sequence). V was clipped by 1 base and J by 2 bases, with 14 bases between them. The CDR3, as DNA: TGCAGTGCTAGAGCTGAGGGGCATCGGACTAATGAAAAACTGTTTTTT. Translating it yields CSARAEGHRTNEKLFF.

This clonotype has just a few counts. CDR3 sequence (DNA): TGTGCCACAGGGCATGGGGGCGGAACCTACGAGCAGTACTTC. Its translation is CATGHGGGTYEQYF. The chain couples TRBV28 to TRBJ2-7; D is possibly TRBD1 (6 bases). Per the germline V gene, CDR1 is MDHEN and CDR2 is SYDVKM. With 10 bases removed from V and 2 bases from J, the gap between germline ends came to 18 bases. The CDR3 loop spans 14 amino acids.

This clonotype was observed a single time. The chain carries TRBV12-3 or TRBV12-4 and TRBJ1-1; no firm D call. The germline V and J ends were trimmed by 3 bases and 2 bases, with 16 bases remaining between them. The CDR3 is 16 amino acids. The CDR3 DNA reads as TGTGCCAGCAGTTTTATGATCGGTAGGGTAAACACTGAAGCTTTCTTT. Translation gives CASSFMIGRVNTEAFF.

This clonotype was observed a few times. The V call is TRBV6-1, the J call TRBJ1-1; 9 bases line up with TRBD1. V gave up 6 bases and J gave up 0 bases; unmatched junction bases: 2. This CDR3 is built from 14 residues. From germline, CDR1 is MNHNS and CDR2 SASEGT. Here the CDR3 reads CASRQGALNTEAFF. CDR3 bases: TGTGCCAGCAGACAGGGGGCTCTGAACACTGAAGCTTTCTTT.

The J gene is TRBJ1-2, the V gene TRBV7-9; unclear D gene. The V and J ends lost 5 bases and 0 bases respectively, with 16 bases between them. This CDR3 region has 16 residues. In germline, CDR1 is SEHNR, CDR2 FQNEAQ (reference sequence). The CDR3 protein is CASSLWPKLANYGYTF. CDR3 DNA sequence: TGTGCCAGCAGCCTCTGGCCCAAGTTAGCTAACTATGGCTACACCTTC.

This clonotype was counted a few times. The genes are TRBV27 and TRBJ2-7; D is unclear. Germline-derived CDR1 and CDR2 are MNHEY and SMNVEV (reference sequence). Trimming pared 4 bases from V and 4 bases from J, leaving 8 bases between. This CDR3 is built from 12 residues. The CDR3, as DNA: TGTGCCAGCAGTTCGTCGCTTTACGAGCAGTACTTC. This sequence encodes CASSSSLYEQYF.

This clonotype was seen only once. This chain's CDR3 is CATSRERGNYGYTF. Written as DNA, the CDR3 is TGTGCCACCAGCAGAGAACGGGGGAACTATGGCTACACCTTC. The chain carries TRBV15 and TRBJ1-2, with D perhaps matching TRBD1 (5 bases). CDR1 is LNHNV, CDR2 YYDKDF, per germline (reference sequence). Trimming took 0 bases from V and 2 from J, leaving 7 bases between them. The CDR3 extends over 14 amino acids.

The sample holds a few counts of this clonotype. The V and J genes are TRBV7-8 and TRBJ2-2; D possibly uses TRBD1 or TRBD2 (5 bases each). CDR3 length: 15 residues. The V gene lost 3 bases and the J gene lost 4 bases, with 12 bases spanning the gap. CDR1 SGHVS and CDR2 FQNEAQ come from the germline V gene. The CDR3 nucleotides read TGTGCCAGCAGCTTGCTGGGGACCTCCACCGGGGAGCTGTTTTTT. Translated: CASSLLGTSTGELFF.

This clonotype was observed a handful of times. The gene calls are TRBV7-6 and TRBJ2-2, with 9 bases lining up with TRBD2. The length of the CDR3 is 16 residues. The ends lost 3 bases at V and 6 bases at J; junction bases unmatched: 8. Germline CDR1 SGHVS, CDR2 FNYEAQ. The CDR3 is CASSFARGGDAGELFF. CDR3 nucleotide sequence: TGTGCCAGCAGCTTCGCGCGGGGGGGTGACGCCGGGGAGCTGTTTTTT.

Remarks on this clonotype: Relative to the germline gene, one junction end is altered; a read error may explain this. V and J are TRBV7-2 and TRBJ2-7; D may be TRBD1 (7 bases). Germline V CDR1 and CDR2: SGHTA, FQGNSA. This CDR3 is built from 15 residues. This chain's CDR3 is CASSLDAGQTREQYF. DNA for the CDR3: TGTGCCAGCAGTTTAGATGCGGGACAGACCCGGGAGCAGTACTTC.

The rearrangement joins TRBV6-5 to TRBJ1-2; D is perhaps TRBD1 (5 bases). This CDR3 comprises 13 residues. V dropped 5 bases and J dropped 6 bases, with 13 bases sitting between them. Germline V CDR1 and CDR2: MNHEY, SVGAGI. CDR3 DNA sequence: TGTGCCAGCAGTGTACTAGGGGATGATGGCTACACCTTC. Translating it yields CASSVLGDDGYTF.

In this sample, this clonotype turned up a few times. V usage is TRBV6-2 or TRBV6-3 and J usage is TRBJ1-5; D gene uncertain. There are 13 residues in the CDR3. The V end was cut by 3 bases, the J end by 3 bases, with 6 bases between. Germline lookup yields CDR1 MNHEY and CDR2 SVGEGT. DNA of the CDR3: TGTGCCAGCAGTTATGTCGTCAATCAGCCCCAGCATTTT. Its protein is CASSYVVNQPQHF.

The chain carries TRBV9 and TRBJ1-1; D is undetermined. This CDR3 spans 18 amino acids. Trimming pared 4 bases from V and 1 base from J, leaving 23 bases between. The germline V gene has CDR1 SGDLS and CDR2 YYNGEE. The CDR3 DNA follows: TGTGCCAGCAGCCACCCCTCGGCAGGCCTTTCACCGAACACTGAAGCTTTCTTT. This codes for CASSHPSAGLSPNTEAFF.

This clonotype was seen a handful of times. This chain joins TRBV7-6 and TRBJ2-2; a weak D match, TRBD1 (5 bases). This CDR3 region has 15 residues. V was clipped by 0 bases and J by 0 bases, with 5 bases between them. In germline, CDR1 is SGHVS, CDR2 FNYEAQ. This CDR3 is CASSLADTNTGELFF. The CDR3 DNA sequence: TGTGCCAGCAGCTTAGCGGACACGAACACCGGGGAGCTGTTTTTT.

The chain has TRBV7-3 and TRBJ2-5; D gene ambiguous. Trimming shortened V by 2 bases and J by 0 bases, and 10 bases separated the two germline ends. The CDR3 contains 15 residues. Per the germline V gene, CDR1 is SGHTA and CDR2 is FQGTGA. DNA of the CDR3: TGTGCCAGCAGCTTAGGGCTGCTGTACCAAGAGACCCAGTACTTC. It codes for CASSLGLLYQETQYF. The full variable domain, in which reference TRBV7-3 and TRBJ2-5 provide the parts outside the CDR3, is GAGVSQTPSNKVTEKGKYVELRCDPISGHTALYWYRQSLGQGPEFLIYFQGTGAADDSGLPNDRFFAVRPEGSVSTLKIQRTERGDSAVYLCASSLGLLYQETQYFGPGTRLLVL.

The genes are TRBV6-1 and TRBJ2-7; D is ambiguous. The CDR3 covers 12 residues. Germline-derived CDR1 and CDR2 are MNHNS and SASEGT. V was trimmed by 4 bases and J by 5 bases, leaving 9 bases between them. The CDR3 here is CASSVTHHEQYF. The CDR3 DNA reads as TGTGCCAGCAGTGTCACCCATCACGAGCAGTACTTC.

The chain uses TRBV6-1 and TRBJ2-7; D not resolved. Trimming removed 1 base from V and 5 bases from J, with 12 bases in between. The CDR3 is 14 amino acids. Per germline, CDR1 MNHNS and CDR2 SASEGT. CDR3 protein: CASSEGVQSNEQYF. The CDR3 DNA reads as TGTGCCAGCAGTGAAGGGGTCCAGAGCAACGAGCAGTACTTC.

This clonotype was recorded a few times. J is TRBJ1-6 and V is TRBV10-2; tentative D call: TRBD1 (6 bases). The CDR3 spans 15 residues. Germline lookup yields CDR1 WSHSY and CDR2 SAAADI. V shed 8 bases and J shed 8 bases, with 19 bases lying between them. CDR3 protein: CASGDTGTAHSPLHF. The CDR3, as DNA: TGCGCCAGCGGGGACACCGGGACGGCACATTCACCCCTCCACTTT.

The chain is built from TRBV7-8 and TRBJ1-2; tentatively, D is TRBD1 (5 bases). The length of the CDR3 is 14 residues. CDR1 SGHVS and CDR2 FQNEAQ come from the germline V gene. Trimming took off 5 bases at V and 3 bases at J, with 13 bases between the two ends. In DNA form, the CDR3 reads TGTGCCAGCAGCCCATTCCGGGACGACTATGGCTACACCTTC. Translating it yields CASSPFRDDYGYTF.

The genes are TRBV7-1 and TRBJ1-6; 7 bases map to TRBD1. TRBV7-1 counts as an open reading frame of uncertain function. V lost 5 bases, J lost 4 bases, and 11 bases stayed unmatched. This CDR3 has 17 residues. CDR3 amino acids: CASSRDSFEGYNSPLHF. DNA for the CDR3: TGTGCCAGCAGCAGGGACAGTTTTGAGGGTTATAATTCACCCCTCCACTTT.

The genes are TRBV6-2 or TRBV6-3 and TRBJ1-4; no clear D. Germline values: CDR1 MNHEY, CDR2 SVGEGT. Trimming removed 5 bases from V and 4 bases from J, with 17 bases in between. The length of the CDR3 is 16 residues. For the CDR3, the DNA is TGTGCCAGCAGTGCCTCGGTCACCCTCGATAATGAAAAACTGTTTTTT. Amino acids: CASSASVTLDNEKLFF.

The chain employs TRBV7-9 and TRBJ2-2, with 9 bases aligning to TRBD1. This CDR3 region has 16 residues. The V gene's germline CDR1 is SEHNR and CDR2 FQNEAQ (reference sequence). Trimming took 5 bases from V and 2 from J; bases not matched to a gene: 6. The chain's CDR3 is CASSGQGRLNTGELFF. The CDR3 DNA sequence: TGTGCCAGCAGCGGACAGGGGCGGTTAAACACCGGGGAGCTGTTTTTT.

The gene calls are TRBV10-3 and TRBJ2-3; D is unresolved. This CDR3 has 12 amino acids. V shed 5 bases and J shed 6 bases, with 9 bases lying between them. Per the germline V gene, CDR1 is ENHRY and CDR2 is SYGVKD. The CDR3: CAISTLGDTQYF. The DNA for the CDR3 is TGTGCCATCAGTACCCTGGGGGATACGCAGTATTTT.

This clonotype was seen more than once but under ten times. The chain carries TRBV4-1 and TRBJ1-2, with D unresolved. The germline V gene has CDR1 MGHRA and CDR2 YSYEKL. The CDR3 runs 14 residues. Trimming removed 2 bases from V and 3 bases from J, with 10 bases in between. The CDR3 sequence: CASSQTYGDYGYTF. The CDR3 nucleotides are TGCGCCAGCAGCCAAACCTATGGGGACTATGGCTACACCTTC.

In this sample, this clonotype turned up a few times. CDR3 DNA sequence: TGTGCCAGCAGCGAGGGACAGTACACCTACGAGCAGTACTTC. Its protein product is CASSEGQYTYEQYF. The rearrangement uses TRBV7-2 and TRBJ2-7; 7 bases are shared with TRBD1. The CDR3 spans 14 residues. After removal of 5 bases from V and 2 bases from J, the junction contained 6 bases not matched to a gene. The germline V gene has CDR1 SGHTA and CDR2 FQGNSA.

This clonotype was seen only a few times. The J gene is TRBJ2-7, the V gene TRBV18, with D uncertain. The CDR3 consists of 14 residues. Germline CDR1 reads KGHSH; CDR2 reads LQKENI. Trimming took 2 bases from V and 4 from J, leaving 12 bases between them. DNA of the CDR3: TGTGCCAGCTCACCAGTGGACGGCCTATACGAGCAGTACTTC. Its protein is CASSPVDGLYEQYF.

The chain recombines TRBV28 with TRBJ2-5, with no clear D. Trimming removed 3 bases from V and 3 bases from J, with 20 bases in between. The CDR3 is 17 residues long. Germline V CDR1 and CDR2: MDHEN, SYDVKM. The chain's CDR3 is CASSFLPPRTREETQYF. CDR3 nucleotides: TGTGCCAGCAGTTTTTTACCGCCTCGAACAAGAGAAGAGACCCAGTACTTC. Looking up the rest from reference TRBV28 and TRBJ2-5 gives the full variable domain: DVKVTQSSRYLVKRTGEKVFLECVQDMDHENMFWYRQDPGLGLRLIYFSYDVKMKEKGDIPEGYSVSREKKERFSLILESASTNQTSMYLCASSFLPPRTREETQYFGPGTRLLVL.